The 21 T cell receptor beta chains below all came from one sample that was sequenced in a study of cytomegalovirus exposure and HLA in healthy donors. The PCR ran on 60 Vbeta and 13 Jbeta primers. Here immunoSEQ multiplex PCR was the method, and the copy in TCRdb shows in-frame clones only, minus some. The sample lists about 160,000 clones; around three quarters were seen once. Sequencing used PBMCs. The receptors here all came from a middle-aged man in good health and CMV-seronegative.

This chain links TRBV6-1 with TRBJ2-7; D possibly corresponds to TRBD1 (5 bases). Germline-derived CDR1 and CDR2 are MNHNS and SASEGT. The CDR3 runs to 12 residues. Deletions cut 10 bases from V and 2 bases from J, with 12 bases between. This CDR3 reads CAIGQGAYEQYF. The DNA of the CDR3 is TGTGCCATTGGGCAGGGTGCCTACGAGCAGTACTTC.

The J gene is TRBJ2-1, the V gene TRBV7-8; D is possibly TRBD2 (7 bases). CDR3 length equals 15 residues. The germline CDR1 and CDR2 sequences are SGHVS and FQNEAQ. V was shortened by 7 bases and J by 8 bases, with 21 bases between the two germline ends. The CDR3 spells CASKLGGPISYEQFF. The DNA of the CDR3 is TGTGCCAGCAAACTGGGGGGGCCTATTAGCTATGAGCAGTTCTTC.

The chain combines TRBV5-1 with TRBJ2-3, with D possibly matching TRBD1 (6 bases). The ends were cut back, 0 bases at V and 5 bases at J, with 10 bases in the middle. Germline V gene data show CDR1 as SGHRS and CDR2 as YFSETQ. CDR3 size: 14 residues. The CDR3 nucleotides read TGCGCCAGCAGCTTGGGGCAGGGGATAGATACGCAGTATTTT. Residues: CASSLGQGIDTQYF.

The chain uses TRBV4-1 and TRBJ1-4, with 8 bases fitting TRBD1. Germline lookup yields CDR1 MGHRA and CDR2 YSYEKL. The CDR3 covers 16 residues. The trim removed 3 bases at V and 10 bases at J, leaving 13 bases unmatched. This CDR3 is CASSQYPATGVRKLFF. In nucleotides, the CDR3 is TGCGCCAGCAGCCAGTACCCCGCGACAGGGGTGCGAAAACTGTTTTTT.

The chain employs TRBV27 and TRBJ1-1; possibly TRBD1 for D (6 bases). With 8 bases removed from V and 5 bases from J, the gap between germline ends came to 9 bases. Germline-derived CDR1 and CDR2 are MNHEY and SMNVEV (reference sequence). The CDR3 is 11 residues long. CDR3 residues: CASGRGTEAFF. The DNA for the CDR3 is TGTGCCAGCGGTAGGGGGACTGAAGCTTTCTTT.

The chain uses TRBV11-1 and TRBJ1-2, with 7 bases fitting TRBD1. This CDR3 is 15 amino acids long. Trimming cost V 4 bases and J 2 bases; bases outside gene matches: 7. CDR1 SGHAT and CDR2 FQDESV come from the germline V gene (reference sequence). CDR3 nucleotide sequence: TGTGCCAGCAGCTACGACAGGGCTAAAAACTATGGCTACACCTTC. Protein: CASSYDRAKNYGYTF.

This clone has only one observation. This chain links TRBV7-2 with TRBJ1-2; D not resolved. Germline V gene sequence: CDR1 SGHTA, CDR2 FQGNSA. The CDR3 totals 14 residues. V shed 1 base and J shed 8 bases, with 14 bases lying between them. This CDR3 reads CASSLGAPGRGYTF. Here the CDR3 DNA reads TGTGCCAGCAGCTTAGGGGCTCCAGGAAGGGGCTACACCTTC.

This clone was seen a handful of times. The rearrangement links TRBV28 to TRBJ1-2; perhaps TRBD1 as D (5 bases). The germline gives CDR1 MDHEN, CDR2 SYDVKM. The CDR3 loop spans 13 amino acids. V dropped 7 bases and J dropped 7 bases, with 16 bases sitting between them. CDR3 residues: CASTTGGQGGYTF. Written as DNA, the CDR3 is TGTGCCAGCACCACCGGGGGTCAAGGTGGCTACACCTTC.

The CDR3: CATSRDRGTSGRGVTDTQYF. In DNA, the CDR3 is TGTGCCACCAGCAGAGATCGGGGGACTAGCGGGAGGGGTGTGACAGATACGCAGTATTTT. The chain combines TRBV15 with TRBJ2-3; 16 bases fit TRBD2. Germline CDR1 and CDR2: LNHNV and YYDKDF (reference sequence). The CDR3 runs 20 residues. Trimming at V came to 0 bases and at J to 3 bases, leaving 9 bases not matched to a gene.

The gene calls are TRBV9 and TRBJ2-1; 15 nucleotides line up with TRBD2. CDR3 length equals 17 residues. The germline V gene encodes CDR1 SGDLS and CDR2 YYNGEE. Trimming cost V 4 bases and J 5 bases; bases outside gene matches: 7. The CDR3 sequence is CASSLGTSGRSDNEQFF. Here the CDR3 DNA reads TGTGCCAGCAGCCTAGGGACTAGCGGGAGGTCAGACAATGAGCAGTTCTTC.

The V and J genes are TRBV2 and TRBJ1-5; weak D call: TRBD1 (6 bases). Germline loops: CDR1 SNHLY, CDR2 FYNNEI. This CDR3 comprises 15 residues. Between the trimmed V and J ends, which lost 2 bases and 2 bases, there was a span of 10 bases. For the CDR3, the DNA is TGTGCCAGCAGTGAACGGACAGCGGGCAATCAGCCCCAGCATTTT. It translates to CASSERTAGNQPQHF. The full variable domain, in which reference TRBV2 and TRBJ1-5 provide the parts outside the CDR3, is EPEVTQTPSHQVTQMGQEVILRCVPISNHLYFYWYRQILGQKVEFLVSFYNNEISEKSEIFDDQFSVERPDGSNFTLKIRSTKLEDSAMYFCASSERTAGNQPQHFGDGTRLSIL.

This clone was counted a few times. The chain is built from TRBV30 and TRBJ2-3, with unresolved D. The germline gives CDR1 GTSNPN, CDR2 SVGIG (reference sequence). The CDR3 has 12 amino acids. V was clipped by 0 bases and J by 4 bases, with 5 bases between them. This CDR3 reads CAWSVHPDTQYF. DNA of the CDR3: TGTGCCTGGAGTGTTCATCCAGATACGCAGTATTTT. The full variable domain, in which reference TRBV30 and TRBJ2-3 provide the parts outside the CDR3, is SQTIHQWPATLVQPVGSPLSLECTVEGTSNPNLYWYRQAAGRGLQLLFYSVGIGQISSEVPQNLSASRPQDRQFILSSKKLLLSDSGFYLCAWSVHPDTQYFGPGTRLTVL.

The rearrangement joins TRBV19 to TRBJ1-2; D is unresolved. There are 16 residues in the CDR3. The V gene's germline CDR1 is LNHDA and CDR2 SQIVND (reference sequence). Trimming took 0 bases from V and 2 from J, leaving 13 bases between them. In DNA form, the CDR3 reads TGTGCCAGTAGTATAGATGGAAGGACTGTGAACTATGGCTACACCTTC. Its translation: CASSIDGRTVNYGYTF.

The chain is built from TRBV27 and TRBJ2-5, with D unclear. The end of the DNA fits TRBJ2-7 better, so the J call may be wrong. The germline gives CDR1 MNHEY, CDR2 SMNVEV (reference sequence). The CDR3 has 17 residues. CDR3 sequence reads: CASSLGFRPPLPYEQYF. CDR3 nucleotides: TGTGCCAGCAGTTTAGGGTTCAGGCCTCCCCTTCCCTACGAGCAGTACTTC.

J is TRBJ2-2 and V is TRBV6-1, with 7 positions matching TRBD2. The V segment lost 8 bases and the J segment 3 bases; nucleotides outside the gene matches: 9. This CDR3 has 15 amino acids. Germline-derived CDR1 and CDR2 are MNHNS and SASEGT. The CDR3 sequence is CASGPASGYTGELFF. The CDR3 region has the DNA TGTGCCAGCGGCCCGGCTAGCGGCTACACCGGGGAGCTGTTTTTT.

The chain joins TRBV10-3 to TRBJ2-1, with 12 bases that match TRBD2. This CDR3 is 15 amino acids long. Per germline, CDR1 ENHRY and CDR2 SYGVKD. V shed 4 bases, J shed 7 bases, and the junction held 5 bases outside the gene matches. DNA for the CDR3: TGTGCCATCAGTGCAGGACTAGCGGGAACAAATGAGCAGTTCTTC. Its translation is CAISAGLAGTNEQFF.

This chain connects TRBV6-1 to TRBJ2-1; tentative D call: TRBD2 (5 bases). Germline CDR1 is MNHNS and CDR2 is SASEGT. V was trimmed by 8 bases and J by 5 bases, leaving 16 bases between them. This CDR3 comprises 14 residues. CDR3 in DNA: TGTGCCAGCCGCGAAGCAGCGGCAGACAATGAGCAGTTCTTC. Its protein is CASREAAADNEQFF.

J is TRBJ1-5 and V is TRBV27; D is perhaps TRBD1 (5 bases). Germline V CDR1 and CDR2: MNHEY, SMNVEV (reference sequence). There are 13 residues in the CDR3. Trimming shortened V by 3 bases and J by 8 bases, and 11 bases separated the two germline ends. The CDR3 here is CASSLAGPEPQHF. The CDR3 coding sequence is TGTGCCAGCAGTTTGGCAGGGCCCGAGCCCCAGCATTTT.

This rearrangement joins TRBV28 to TRBJ2-2, with 7 bases lining up with TRBD1. CDR1 is MDHEN, CDR2 SYDVKM, per germline. The CDR3 spans 15 residues. Losses at the gene ends were 3 bases for V and 1 base for J; bases not matched to a gene: 2. The CDR3 DNA sequence: TGTGCCAGCAGTTTCGGACAGGTGAACACCGGGGAGCTGTTTTTT. The encoded protein is CASSFGQVNTGELFF.

The table lists this clone with a few counts. V gene TRBV27 combines with J gene TRBJ2-5, with 10 bases fitting TRBD2. Losses at the gene ends were 4 bases for V and 1 base for J; bases not matched to a gene: 3. The CDR3 sequence is 15 residues long. Germline CDR1 and CDR2: MNHEY and SMNVEV (reference sequence). CDR3 amino acids: CASSSRLAGQETQYF. The CDR3 bases are TGTGCCAGCAGTTCCCGACTAGCGGGCCAAGAGACCCAGTACTTC.

J is TRBJ2-7 and V is TRBV5-4, with TRBD2 matching over 9 bases. The CDR3 sequence is 15 residues long. CDR1 and CDR2 (germline): SGHNT, YYREEE (reference sequence). V lost 3 bases, J lost 2 bases, and 6 bases stayed unmatched. This chain's CDR3 is CASSSSAGGTYEQYF. The CDR3 DNA sequence: TGTGCCAGCAGCTCGTCAGCGGGAGGAACCTACGAGCAGTACTTC.